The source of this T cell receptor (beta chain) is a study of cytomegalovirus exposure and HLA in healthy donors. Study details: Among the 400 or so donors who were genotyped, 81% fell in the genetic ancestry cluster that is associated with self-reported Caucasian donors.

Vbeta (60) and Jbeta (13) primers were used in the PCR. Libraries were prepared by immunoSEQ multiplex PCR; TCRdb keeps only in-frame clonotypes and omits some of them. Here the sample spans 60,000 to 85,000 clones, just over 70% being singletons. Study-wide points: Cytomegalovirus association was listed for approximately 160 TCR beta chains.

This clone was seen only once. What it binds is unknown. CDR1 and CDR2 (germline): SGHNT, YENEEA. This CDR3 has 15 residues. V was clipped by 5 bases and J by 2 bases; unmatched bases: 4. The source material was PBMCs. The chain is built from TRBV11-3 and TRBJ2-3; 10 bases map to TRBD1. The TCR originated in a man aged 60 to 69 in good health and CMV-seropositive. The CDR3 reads CASSPGQGYTDTQYF. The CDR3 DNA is TGTGCCAGCAGCCCGGGACAGGGGTACACAGATACGCAGTATTTT.